Here is one TCR beta chain with its context. It lacks a known antigen. No base quality information exists; no much larger clone differs at one position. This entry is derived from a study of graft-versus-host responses after intestinal transplantation (dated by TCRdb to about 2021). About the full investigation: Multivisceral, liver-intestinal, or isolated intestinal transplants were received by the recipients. The cohort enrolled about 23 intestinal transplant recipients, one of whom was a retransplant, and a few patients without pretransplant specimens were excluded. Instead of going to the commercial service, samples from a few later patients were sequenced in-house on an Illumina MiSeq and processed with MiXCR. Alloreactive clones were identified by sequencing pre-transplant mixed lymphocyte reaction products and comparing them with unstimulated pre-transplant donor and recipient T cells. After intestinal transplantation, graft-versus-host and host-versus-graft alloreactive T cell clones were followed in the graft, circulation and bone marrow using bulk TCR-beta CDR3 sequencing. Every recipient was given anti-thymocyte globulin induction, followed by approximately 3 years of maintenance tacrolimus and steroids. A peak of at least 4% donor T cells among recipient peripheral blood mononuclear cells was the definition used for donor T cell macrochimerism.

Per the publication, the time point label means: cells obtained before transplantation from donor or recipient. CD3+CD4+ and CD3+CD8+ populations were FACS-sorted from unstimulated pre-transplant donor and recipient cells taken from spleen or lymph nodes. The library relied on the immunoSEQ multiplex PCR assay. For most patients, genomic DNA was isolated with the Qiagen DNeasy Blood and Tissue Kit and sent frozen to Adaptive Biotechnologies for TCR sequencing. Adaptive Biotechnologies carried out high-throughput TCR-beta CDR3 sequencing of genomic DNA for most patients. On the study's bioinformatics: Adaptive's ImmunoSEQ software supplied the TCR sequencing data for 15 to 20 patients, while MiXCR and VDJtools were used to process three other patients. To correct CD4 versus CD8 sorting errors, any sequence found in both subsets at a frequency ratio below 5:1 was removed. CDR3 nucleotide sequences shared by donor and recipient were removed because the origin of these sequences could not be assigned. Alloreactive clones required at least 2-fold expansion over unstimulated cells and minimum CFSE-low frequency of 0.002% (template counts) or 0.001% (read counts). Mappable clones were those detected in sequenced pre-transplant spleen, lymph node, or MLR CFSE-low populations of the donor or recipient. Cumulative frequency of alloreactive clones was calculated as a percentage of all sequences weighted by copy number. The table was pulled from immuneACCESS by TCRdb, which kept in-frame rearrangements only. Such tables lose some clones; where checked, under half of the loss comes from unresolved V genes, and the rest has no known cause. V, J and clone size are those of that table, while D and trimming were read from the DNA. The sample profile shows over 100,000 clones; over 85% of them were found once. The ten most abundant clones make up about 0.25% of the sample.

Points the paper makes about the study in general: Early after transplant, peak levels of circulating GvH clones were associated with declines in HvG clones. GvH clones were detected in recipient bone marrow, and some of these GvH clones were observed earlier in ileal mucosa or blood, consistent with an intestinal mucosal origin. High GvH to HvG T cell clonal ratios were observed in the allografts of patients with donor T cell macrochimerism. The conclusions were limited by the relatively low number and heterogeneity of the intestinal transplant patients.

The sample was unstimulated CD4+ T cells sorted from spleen or lymph node cells, taken before transplant. The TCR sequence derives from a human donor who was the organ donor for an intestinal transplant.

The bases read TGTGCCAGCAGCTTGTCTGGGAAAAGCACAGATACGCAGTATTTT. It is translated as CASSLSGKSTDTQYF. This chain joins TRBV5-5 to TRBJ2-3, with no D gene named confidently. The CDR3 spans 15 residues, from the cysteine through the phenylalanine. The DNA shown is the 45-base CDR3, in frame from base 1. CDR1 and CDR2 were assigned from the germline V gene (reference sequence) as SGHKS and YYEKEE. Cut back by 1 base and 0 bases, the V and J ends lie 9 bases apart.